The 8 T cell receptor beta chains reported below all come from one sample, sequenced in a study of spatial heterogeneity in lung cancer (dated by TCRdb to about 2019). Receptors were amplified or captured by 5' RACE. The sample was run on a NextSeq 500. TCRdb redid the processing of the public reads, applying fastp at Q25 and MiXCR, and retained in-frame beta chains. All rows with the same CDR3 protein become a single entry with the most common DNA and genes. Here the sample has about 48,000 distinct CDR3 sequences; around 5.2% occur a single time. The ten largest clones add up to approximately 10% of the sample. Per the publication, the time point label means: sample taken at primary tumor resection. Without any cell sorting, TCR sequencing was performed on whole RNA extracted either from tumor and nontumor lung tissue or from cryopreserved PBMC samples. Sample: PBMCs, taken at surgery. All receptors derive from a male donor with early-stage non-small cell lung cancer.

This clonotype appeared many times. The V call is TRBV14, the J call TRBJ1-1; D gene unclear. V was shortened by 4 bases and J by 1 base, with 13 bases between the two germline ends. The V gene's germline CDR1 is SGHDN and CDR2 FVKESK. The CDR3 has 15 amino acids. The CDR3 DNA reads TGTGCCAGCAGCCCCTCGGGCGCGAGGAACACTGAAGCTTTCTTT. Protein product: CASSPSGARNTEAFF.

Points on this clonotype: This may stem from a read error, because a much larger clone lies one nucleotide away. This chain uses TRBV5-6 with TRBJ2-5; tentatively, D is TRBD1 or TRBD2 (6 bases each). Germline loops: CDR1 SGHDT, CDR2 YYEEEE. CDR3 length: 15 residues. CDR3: CAGSPDVGGQETQYF. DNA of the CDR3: TGTGCCGGCAGCCCGGACGTAGGGGGGCAAGAGACCCAGTACTTC.

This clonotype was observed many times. The DNA of the CDR3 is TGCAGTGCTAGTTCACTCCGGGAGGTTTCCTACGAGCAGTACTTC. Translating it yields CSASSLREVSYEQYF. The rearrangement links TRBV20-1 to TRBJ2-7; 7 nucleotides align to TRBD2. V shed 3 bases and J 1 base; nucleotides not matched to a gene: 9. The CDR3 runs 15 residues. Germline V gene lookup returns CDR1 DFQATT and CDR2 SNEGSKA (reference sequence).

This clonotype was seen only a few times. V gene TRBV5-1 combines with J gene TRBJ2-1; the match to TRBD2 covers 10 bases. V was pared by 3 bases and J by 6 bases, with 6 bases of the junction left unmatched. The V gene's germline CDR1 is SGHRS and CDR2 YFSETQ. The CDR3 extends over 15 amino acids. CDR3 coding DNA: TGCGCCAGCAGCTCCCTAGCGGGAGCCGGCAATGAGCAGTTCTTC. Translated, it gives CASSSLAGAGNEQFF.

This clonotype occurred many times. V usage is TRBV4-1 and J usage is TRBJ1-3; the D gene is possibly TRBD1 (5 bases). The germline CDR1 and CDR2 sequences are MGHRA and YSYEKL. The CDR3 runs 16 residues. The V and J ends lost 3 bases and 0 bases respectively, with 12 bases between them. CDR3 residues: CASSHPPGSSGNTIYF. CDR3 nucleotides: TGCGCCAGCAGCCATCCCCCAGGGTCCTCTGGAAACACCATATATTTT.

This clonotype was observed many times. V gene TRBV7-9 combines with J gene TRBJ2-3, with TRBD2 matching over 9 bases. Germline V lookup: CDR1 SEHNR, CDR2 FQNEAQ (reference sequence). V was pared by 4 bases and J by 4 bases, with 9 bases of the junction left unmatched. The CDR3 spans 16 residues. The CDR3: CASSWQAGGVSDTQYF. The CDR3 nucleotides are TGTGCCAGCAGCTGGCAAGCGGGAGGTGTCTCAGATACGCAGTATTTT.

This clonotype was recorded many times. In nucleotides, the CDR3 is TGTGCCATCAGTGTGGGACAGGAGAACTATGGCTACACCTTC. Amino acid sequence: CAISVGQENYGYTF. This chain joins TRBV10-3 and TRBJ1-2, with 8 bases matching TRBD1. CDR3 length: 14 amino acids. Losses at the gene ends were 4 bases for V and 2 bases for J; bases not matched to a gene: 3. CDR1 ENHRY and CDR2 SYGVKD come from the germline V gene.

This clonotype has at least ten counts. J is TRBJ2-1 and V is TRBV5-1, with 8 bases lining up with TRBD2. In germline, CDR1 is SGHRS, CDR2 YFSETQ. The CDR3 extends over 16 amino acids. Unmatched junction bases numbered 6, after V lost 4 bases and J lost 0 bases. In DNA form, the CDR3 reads TGCGCCAGCAGCCCGGCGGGGGGAATCTCCTACAATGAGCAGTTCTTC. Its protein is CASSPAGGISYNEQFF.